The T cell receptor beta chain under discussion was sequenced for a study of blood T cell repertoires in COVID-19. The data were produced by immunoSEQ multiplex PCR, yet TCRdb's version contains in-frame clones alone and is incomplete. Of some 390,000 clones in the sample, approximately 90% were seen once. This CDR3 comprises 14 residues. Trimming cost V 2 bases and J 8 bases, with 15 bases left between them. Germline V lookup: CDR1 LGHDT, CDR2 YNNKEL (reference sequence). What was sequenced was PBMCs or T cells enriched from blood (not recorded which). This TCR came from a man aged 25 to 40 who had recovered from COVID-19. J is TRBJ1-2 and V is TRBV3-1 (or the pseudogene TRBV3-2); D gene uncertain. For the CDR3, the DNA is TGTGCCAGCAGCCAAAGAGCTGGGCGGAGGGGCTACACCTTC. It encodes CASSQRAGRRGYTF.